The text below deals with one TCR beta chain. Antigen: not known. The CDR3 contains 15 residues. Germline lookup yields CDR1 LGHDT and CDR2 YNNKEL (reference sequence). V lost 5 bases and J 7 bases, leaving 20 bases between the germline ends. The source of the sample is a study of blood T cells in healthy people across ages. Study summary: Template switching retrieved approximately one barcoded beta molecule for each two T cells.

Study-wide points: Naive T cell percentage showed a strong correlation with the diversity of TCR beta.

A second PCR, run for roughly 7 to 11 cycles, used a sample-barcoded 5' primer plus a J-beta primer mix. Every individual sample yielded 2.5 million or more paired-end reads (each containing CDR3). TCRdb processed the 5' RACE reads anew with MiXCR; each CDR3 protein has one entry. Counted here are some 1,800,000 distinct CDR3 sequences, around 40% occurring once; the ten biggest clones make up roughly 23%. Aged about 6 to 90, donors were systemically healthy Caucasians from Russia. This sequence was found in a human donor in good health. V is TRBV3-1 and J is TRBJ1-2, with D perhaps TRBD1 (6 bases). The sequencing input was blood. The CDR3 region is CASSFDRPTRGGYTF. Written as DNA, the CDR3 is TGTGCCAGCAGCTTCGACAGGCCCACCCGGGGTGGCTACACCTTC.